This TCR beta chain is from a study of cytotoxic CD8 clonotypes in ibrutinib-treated CLL. Study overall: Partial responses numbered about 24 and complete responses 2; after a median around 63 months, about 15 stayed remitted and about twelve progressed. Productive templates per sample averaged 255,043; productive rearrangements, 85,000 to 95,000. The study, taken as a whole, reports: The study found baseline clonality above age-matched healthy donors, tracking circulating CD8+ T-cell counts.

Generated by immunoSEQ multiplex PCR, the TCRdb table keeps only in-frame clones and is missing some. The sample has about 89,000 clones; approximately 82% are singletons. A note on this clone: Its matching antigen is unknown.

V was trimmed by 0 bases and J by 4 bases, leaving 7 bases between them. The germline CDR1 and CDR2 sequences are SGHRS and YFSETQ. The CDR3 consists of 13 residues. The rearrangement joins TRBV5-1 to TRBJ1-1; D is perhaps TRBD1 (5 bases). The specimen was PBMCs, collected after 12 months of ibrutinib treatment. The clonotype comes from a human donor with chronic lymphocytic leukemia. The DNA of the CDR3 is TGCGCCAGCAGCTTGGTGGGGCCCACTGAAGCTTTCTTT. This encodes CASSLVGPTEAFF.